The rows below give T cell receptor beta chains drawn from one sample of a study of CD8+ T cells in alopecia areata. Assay: immunoSEQ multiplex PCR; the TCRdb copy retains only in-frame clones and omits some. The sample yields 150,000 to 200,000 clones, approximately 65% seen once. The material was CD8+ T cells sorted from blood, obtained at week 0. These TCRs come from a human donor with alopecia areata. CDR3s leave out the opening cysteine and the closing phenylalanine or tryptophan.

v_call: TRBV6-1; j_call: TRBJ2-3; cdr3_aa: ASTMTGGGADTQY
v_call: TRBV13; j_call: TRBJ2-7; cdr3_aa: ASSTNTRSYEQY
v_call: TRBV7-7; j_call: TRBJ2-5; cdr3_aa: ASSSAPQETQY
v_call: TRBV4-1; j_call: TRBJ2-7; cdr3_aa: ASSPRTGTYEQY
v_call: TRBV4-1; j_call: TRBJ2-2; cdr3_aa: ASSGGDGTGELF
v_call: TRBV4-1; j_call: TRBJ2-7; cdr3_aa: ASSQDKGQGSYEQY
v_call: TRBV19; j_call: TRBJ2-2; cdr3_aa: AVQVDTGELF
v_call: TRBV7-9; j_call: TRBJ1-2; cdr3_aa: ASSPVQILKGYT
v_call: TRBV30; j_call: TRBJ1-2; cdr3_aa: AWSQSTGIYGYT
v_call: TRBV30; j_call: TRBJ1-1; cdr3_aa: AWSVGQYTEAF
v_call: TRBV4-1; j_call: TRBJ2-7; cdr3_aa: ASSQGQLQY
v_call: TRBV6-6; j_call: TRBJ2-7; cdr3_aa: ASSYRRGAYEQY
v_call: TRBV5-6; j_call: TRBJ1-2; cdr3_aa: ASSFGVGYT
v_call: TRBV5-1; j_call: TRBJ1-1; cdr3_aa: ASSSTGDTEAF
v_call: TRBV29-1; j_call: TRBJ2-1; cdr3_aa: SVDGASYNEQF
v_call: TRBV7-6; j_call: TRBJ2-1; cdr3_aa: ASSQVAEQF
v_call: TRBV12-5; j_call: TRBJ2-1; cdr3_aa: ASVLNRNEQF
v_call: TRBV6-5; j_call: TRBJ1-1; cdr3_aa: ASRDRGQGLAAF
v_call: TRBV13; j_call: TRBJ2-7; cdr3_aa: ASSLGQFSYEQY
v_call: TRBV15; j_call: TRBJ2-5; cdr3_aa: ATSREGPTSGDVETQY
v_call: TRBV23-1; j_call: TRBJ1-1; cdr3_aa: ASTRQGMVNTEAF
v_call: TRBV10-3; j_call: TRBJ1-1; cdr3_aa: AISERSAETNTEAF
v_call: TRBV5-6; j_call: TRBJ1-2; cdr3_aa: ASRTGSNYGYT
v_call: TRBV19; j_call: TRBJ1-1; cdr3_aa: ASSIWASEGVGTEAF
v_call: TRBV25-1; j_call: TRBJ1-1; cdr3_aa: ASSGRAPVTEAF
v_call: TRBV7-9; j_call: TRBJ2-3; cdr3_aa: ASSLLGPDTDTQY
v_call: TRBV12-5; j_call: TRBJ2-1; cdr3_aa: ASVNRLEDYNEQF
v_call: TRBV9; j_call: TRBJ2-2; cdr3_aa: ASSAPGTGGESGELF
v_call: TRBV30; j_call: TRBJ2-5; cdr3_aa: AWNTGTTPRETQY
v_call: TRBV2; j_call: TRBJ2-7; cdr3_aa: ASSEAYEQY
v_call: TRBV11-2; j_call: TRBJ1-2; cdr3_aa: ASSHGGADYGYT
v_call: TRBV13; j_call: TRBJ1-1; cdr3_aa: ASSFRGLDTEAF
v_call: TRBV13; j_call: TRBJ2-1; cdr3_aa: ASSATGTSGLYEQF
v_call: TRBV29-1; j_call: TRBJ1-1; cdr3_aa: SVDQPIGNTEAF
v_call: TRBV9; j_call: TRBJ1-6; cdr3_aa: ASSLGQYNSPLH
v_call: TRBV29-1; j_call: TRBJ2-3; cdr3_aa: SAGRLARDTQY
v_call: TRBV29-1; j_call: TRBJ2-7; cdr3_aa: SVENRAYEQY
v_call: TRBV29-1; j_call: TRBJ1-1; cdr3_aa: SDTGRWNTEAF
v_call: TRBV5-1; j_call: TRBJ1-4; cdr3_aa: ASSPWDSNEKLF
v_call: TRBV5-1; j_call: TRBJ1-1; cdr3_aa: ASSEGPNTEAF
v_call: TRBV6-1; j_call: TRBJ2-7; cdr3_aa: ASSEIDDPSYEQY
v_call: TRBV6-1; j_call: TRBJ2-5; cdr3_aa: ASSVQRGALQTQY
v_call: TRBV29-1; j_call: TRBJ1-1; cdr3_aa: SVEATGRGGAF
v_call: TRBV15; j_call: TRBJ2-7; cdr3_aa: ATSGDGYEQY
v_call: TRBV27; j_call: TRBJ1-2; cdr3_aa: ASSGQFTYGYT
v_call: TRBV5-1; j_call: TRBJ2-1; cdr3_aa: ASSLSGASEAYNEQF
v_call: TRBV5-1; j_call: TRBJ2-2; cdr3_aa: ASSPVPAANTGELF
v_call: TRBV30; j_call: TRBJ2-5; cdr3_aa: AWSLGAGQETQY
v_call: TRBV29-1; j_call: TRBJ1-4; cdr3_aa: SGQIDGKLF
v_call: TRBV6-5; j_call: TRBJ2-1; cdr3_aa: ASSYSGASYNEQF
v_call: TRBV5-1; j_call: TRBJ1-2; cdr3_aa: ASSLGQVDYPNYGYT
v_call: TRBV27; j_call: TRBJ1-1; cdr3_aa: ASSSPIGRTVGTEAF
v_call: TRBV27; j_call: TRBJ2-2; cdr3_aa: ASSSPASGGVTGELF
v_call: TRBV9; j_call: TRBJ1-5; cdr3_aa: ASSVGPSNQPQH
v_call: TRBV27; j_call: TRBJ2-2; cdr3_aa: ASSLYPGTLGLPGELF